Each of the 5 T cell receptor beta chains below was sequenced from the same sample in a study of OX40 agonist ivuxolimab in advanced cancers. Libraries were prepared by immunoSEQ multiplex PCR; TCRdb keeps only in-frame clonotypes and omits some of them. The sample has under 150,000 clones, approximately 94% seen once. Specimen: CD4+ or CD8+ T cells sorted from blood, collected in a trial of the OX40 agonist ivuxolimab. These receptor sequences come from an adult with an advanced solid tumor such as melanoma, head and neck, liver or kidney cancer.

This clone was recorded once. For the CDR3, the DNA is TGTGCCAGCATGAGGGACCTCGCATCCTACGAGCAGTACTTC. It yields the protein CASMRDLASYEQYF. The chain joins TRBV6-5 to TRBJ2-7; D may be TRBD1 or TRBD2 (5 bases each). The ends were cut back, 7 bases at V and 1 base at J, with 14 bases in the middle. The CDR3 runs to 14 residues. Germline CDR1 MNHEY, CDR2 SVGAGI.

This sequence joins TRBV14 and TRBJ2-2; 8 bases fit TRBD1. The germline gives CDR1 SGHDN, CDR2 FVKESK. The length of the CDR3 is 15 residues. J gave up 6 bases and V 1 base, and 4 bases lay outside the gene matches. The CDR3 region is CASSQVQGVPGELFF. CDR3 DNA sequence: TGTGCCAGCAGCCAAGTACAGGGGGTCCCCGGGGAGCTGTTTTTT.

V and J are TRBV28 and TRBJ2-5, with TRBD2 matching 10 bases. The J call is doubtful: the DNA matches TRBJ2-7 better. Germline V lookup: CDR1 MDHEN, CDR2 SYDVKM. The CDR3 covers 14 residues. CDR3 loop: CASSPSGGAYEQYF. CDR3 nucleotide sequence: TGTGCCAGCAGCCCTAGCGGGGGAGCCTACGAGCAGTACTTC.

V gene TRBV18 combines with J gene TRBJ1-5; the D gene is possibly TRBD1 (6 bases). V shed 4 bases and J shed 0 bases, with 16 bases lying between them. The germline V gene encodes CDR1 KGHSH and CDR2 LQKENI. The length of the CDR3 is 17 residues. CDR3 nucleotide sequence: TGTGCCAGCTCACGAGGGGGGATGAGCATTAGCAATCAGCCCCAGCATTTT. Residues: CASSRGGMSISNQPQHF.

The gene calls are TRBV2 and TRBJ2-7; 8 nucleotides line up with TRBD2. Germline CDR1 reads SNHLY; CDR2 reads FYNNEI. V was pared by 3 bases and J by 2 bases, with 9 bases of the junction left unmatched. CDR3 length: 16 amino acids. The CDR3 loop reads CASSELPSGSAYEQYF. CDR3 DNA: TGTGCCAGCAGTGAGCTACCTAGCGGGTCTGCCTACGAGCAGTACTTC.